Listed here are 26 T cell receptor beta chains from one sample, sequenced in a study of graft-versus-host responses after intestinal transplantation. Here immunoSEQ multiplex PCR was the method, and the copy in TCRdb shows in-frame clones only, minus some. Found here are tens of thousands of clones, roughly 90% of them singletons; the top ten hold approximately 0.48%. These receptors lack a known antigen. The material was unstimulated CD8+ T cells sorted from spleen or lymph node cells, obtained before intestinal transplant. These receptors came from a human donor who received an intestinal transplant.

The chain carries TRBV19 and TRBJ1-1, with 10 bases that match TRBD1. J was trimmed by 5 bases and V by 3 bases; bases with no gene match: 3. CDR3 length: 14 residues. Germline-derived CDR1 and CDR2 are LNHDA and SQIVND (reference sequence). Here the CDR3 reads CASSIGQGGTEAFF. CDR3 coding DNA: TGTGCCAGTAGTATTGGACAGGGGGGGACTGAAGCTTTCTTT.

This clone appeared once. The CDR3 region has the DNA TGCGCCAGCAGCCAAGACCCAGGGTGGGCGGACACTGAAGCTTTCTTT. Residues: CASSQDPGWADTEAFF. This sequence joins TRBV4-3 and TRBJ1-1, with a possible D match to TRBD1 (5 bases). Germline CDR1 and CDR2: LGHNA and YSLEER. Between the trimmed V and J ends, which lost 0 bases and 3 bases, there was a span of 14 bases. This CDR3 spans 16 amino acids.

The rearrangement links TRBV7-6 to TRBJ2-1, with 16 bases fitting TRBD2. CDR3 length equals 20 residues. V trimming: 3 bases; J trimming: 7 bases; junction bases outside the gene matches: 15. Germline lookup yields CDR1 SGHVS and CDR2 FNYEAQ. The CDR3 here is CASSLRMGLAGGQGMNEQFF. The DNA of the CDR3 is TGTGCCAGCAGCTTGCGAATGGGACTAGCGGGGGGGCAAGGAATGAATGAGCAGTTCTTC. Filled out from reference TRBV7-6 and TRBJ2-1, the complete variable domain reads GAGVSQSPRYKVTKRGQDVALRCDPISGHVSLYWYRQALGQGPEFLTYFNYEAQQDKSGLPNDRFSAERPEGSISTLTIQRTEQRDSAMYRCASSLRMGLAGGQGMNEQFFGPGTRLTVL.

This clone was seen a handful of times. CDR3 amino acids: CASSQSSWGLEQYF. CDR3 bases: TGCGCCAGCAGCCAATCGAGTTGGGGACTCGAGCAGTACTTC. The V and J genes are TRBV4-1 and TRBJ2-7, with D perhaps TRBD2 (6 bases). The CDR3 extends over 14 amino acids. With 2 bases removed from V and 6 bases from J, the gap between germline ends came to 14 bases. CDR1 MGHRA and CDR2 YSYEKL come from the germline V gene.

V is TRBV5-1 and J is TRBJ2-7; D perhaps matches TRBD2 (5 bases). Germline loops: CDR1 SGHRS, CDR2 YFSETQ. The length of the CDR3 is 13 residues. V lost 0 bases to trimming and J lost 2 bases, with 6 bases between them. The CDR3 reads CASSLGGPYEQYF. In DNA, the CDR3 is TGCGCCAGCAGCTTGGGCGGGCCCTACGAGCAGTACTTC.

The V call is TRBV7-9, the J call TRBJ1-2; 7 bases map to TRBD1. The germline CDR1 and CDR2 sequences are SEHNR and FQNEAQ (reference sequence). Losses at the gene ends were 5 bases for V and 2 bases for J; bases not matched to a gene: 11. CDR3 length: 16 residues. CDR3 region: CASSEKDGTVNYGYTF. In nucleotides, the CDR3 is TGTGCCAGCAGCGAGAAGGACGGGACAGTAAACTATGGCTACACCTTC.

The chain uses TRBV5-1 and TRBJ2-7; D might be TRBD1 (7 bases). CDR3 length: 18 amino acids. The V end was cut by 4 bases, the J end by 3 bases, with 26 bases between. Germline V gives CDR1 SGHRS, CDR2 YFSETQ. CDR3: CASSGGGQGPGGSYEQYF. The CDR3 coding sequence is TGCGCCAGCAGCGGAGGGGGCCAAGGGCCAGGAGGAAGCTACGAGCAGTACTTC. The full variable domain, its missing parts supplied by reference TRBV5-1 and TRBJ2-7, is KAGVTQTPRYLIKTRGQQVTLSCSPISGHRSVSWYQQTPGQGLQFLFEYFSETQRNKGNFPGRFSGRQFSNSRSEMNVSTLELGDSALYLCASSGGGQGPGGSYEQYFGPGTRLTVT.

This chain uses TRBV9 with TRBJ2-7; 10 bases map to TRBD1. This CDR3 is built from 15 residues. Germline CDR1 SGDLS, CDR2 YYNGEE. V gave up 0 bases and J gave up 4 bases; unmatched junction bases: 4. CDR3 residues: CASSVGWTGGYEQYF. CDR3 DNA sequence: TGTGCCAGCAGCGTAGGGTGGACAGGGGGGTACGAGCAGTACTTC.

The chain has TRBV5-6 and TRBJ2-1, with D maybe TRBD1 (5 bases). The CDR3 is 15 residues long. CDR1 SGHDT and CDR2 YYEEEE come from the germline V gene. Trimming left V 0 bases short and J 7 bases short, with 14 bases between. Here the CDR3 reads CASSLAAGYLNEQFF. CDR3 sequence (DNA): TGTGCCAGCAGCTTGGCGGCAGGGTACTTAAATGAGCAGTTCTTC. The variable domain in full, with the rest retrieved from reference TRBV5-6 and TRBJ2-1, is DAGVTQSPTHLIKTRGQQVTLRCSPKSGHDTVSWYQQALGQGPQFIFQYYEEEERQRGNFPDRFSGHQFPNYSSELNVNALLLGDSALYLCASSLAAGYLNEQFFGPGTRLTVL.

The J gene is TRBJ1-4, the V gene TRBV7-8, with 7 bases aligning to TRBD1. Germline trimming cut 5 bases from V and 5 bases from J; bases unmatched to any gene: 8. This CDR3 is built from 15 residues. CDR1 is SGHVS, CDR2 FQNEAQ, per germline. This chain's CDR3 is CASSDRDSENEKLFF. CDR3 nucleotides: TGTGCCAGCAGCGATCGGGACAGCGAGAATGAAAAACTGTTTTTT. The full variable domain, completed using reference TRBV7-8 and TRBJ1-4, is GAGVSQSPRYKVAKRGQDVALRCDPISGHVSLFWYQQALGQGPEFLTYFQNEAQLDKSGLPSDRFFAERPEGSVSTLKIQRTQQEDSAVYLCASSDRDSENEKLFFGSGTQLSVL.

This chain connects TRBV14 to TRBJ2-7; D uncertain. The CDR3 totals 14 residues. The V end lost 0 bases, the J end lost 0 bases, and 6 bases lay between the germline ends. Per the germline V gene, CDR1 is SGHDN and CDR2 is FVKESK. The DNA of the CDR3 is TGTGCCAGCAGCCAAGATCCGGTCTCCTACGAGCAGTACTTC. Translation gives CASSQDPVSYEQYF.

CDR3 protein: CASSPAGGMNTEAFF. The CDR3 DNA is TGTGCCAGCAGCCCCGCGGGGGGGATGAACACTGAAGCTTTCTTT. The chain is built from TRBV4-2 and TRBJ1-1; perhaps TRBD1 as D (5 bases). CDR1 is LGHNA and CDR2 is YNFKEQ in the germline V gene. The CDR3 runs to 15 residues. The V gene lost 4 bases and the J gene lost 0 bases, with 12 bases spanning the gap.

The V gene is TRBV4-3, the J gene TRBJ2-3, with 7 positions matching TRBD2. V shed 0 bases and J 2 bases; nucleotides not matched to a gene: 14. From germline, CDR1 is LGHNA and CDR2 YSLEER. This CDR3 contains 19 residues. The CDR3 loop is CASSQEVGGLAAITDTQYF. The CDR3 DNA reads TGCGCCAGCAGCCAAGAAGTAGGTGGGCTAGCGGCAATCACAGATACGCAGTATTTT.

V is TRBV7-6 and J is TRBJ2-2, with a possible D match to TRBD1 (6 bases). Germline V gene sequence: CDR1 SGHVS, CDR2 FNYEAQ. This CDR3 contains 14 residues. V was trimmed by 5 bases and J by 3 bases, leaving 10 bases between them. CDR3 amino acids: CASSEGVDTGELFF. CDR3 sequence (DNA): TGTGCCAGCAGCGAGGGGGTCGACACCGGGGAGCTGTTTTTT.

The chain employs TRBV30 and TRBJ1-5, with a possible D match to TRBD1 (5 bases). Germline CDR1 reads GTSNPN; CDR2 reads SVGIG (reference sequence). Trimming shortened V by 1 base and J by 4 bases, and 5 bases separated the two germline ends. CDR3 length: 12 amino acids. The CDR3 sequence: CAWSAGNQPQHF. Written as DNA, the CDR3 is TGTGCCTGGAGTGCAGGGAATCAGCCCCAGCATTTT.

The table lists this clone with a count of one. The chain couples TRBV30 to TRBJ2-1; D is ambiguous. Germline assignment: CDR1 GTSNPN and CDR2 SVGIG (reference sequence). Deletions cut 5 bases from V and 9 bases from J, with 11 bases between. This CDR3 region has 11 residues. CDR3: CAWATAPEQFF. DNA for the CDR3: TGTGCCTGGGCAACAGCCCCTGAGCAGTTCTTC. The complete variable domain, with remaining parts taken from reference TRBV30 and TRBJ2-1, reads SQTIHQWPATLVQPVGSPLSLECTVEGTSNPNLYWYRQAAGRGLQLLFYSVGIGQISSEVPQNLSASRPQDRQFILSSKKLLLSDSGFYLCAWATAPEQFFGPGTRLTVL.

The chain combines TRBV6-5 with TRBJ1-5; TRBD1 aligns across 7 bases. The CDR3 extends over 14 amino acids. Per germline, CDR1 MNHEY and CDR2 SVGAGI. V lost 0 bases to trimming and J lost 4 bases; unmatched junction nucleotides: 0. DNA for the CDR3: TGTGCCAGCAGTTACTCGACAGGGAATCAGCCCCAGCATTTT. This codes for CASSYSTGNQPQHF.

The rearrangement joins TRBV27 to TRBJ1-2; a weak D match, TRBD1 (6 bases). V was pared by 6 bases and J by 7 bases, with 12 bases between. The CDR3 is 12 amino acids. Germline CDR1 reads MNHEY; CDR2 reads SMNVEV (reference sequence). CDR3: CASRSGGLGYTF. For the CDR3, the DNA is TGTGCCAGCAGATCCGGGGGGCTTGGCTACACCTTC.

Here the CDR3 reads CASAPGGLDYEQYF. Written as DNA, the CDR3 is TGTGCCAGCGCGCCGGGGGGGCTAGACTACGAGCAGTACTTC. The V and J genes are TRBV13 and TRBJ2-7, with 8 bases fitting TRBD2. Trimming cost V 8 bases and J 3 bases; bases outside gene matches: 9. The CDR3 spans 14 residues. CDR1 and CDR2 from the germline V gene are PRHDT and FYEKMQ (reference sequence). Based on the CDR3 plus reference TRBV13 and TRBJ2-7, the full variable domain is AAGVIQSPRHLIKEKRETATLKCYPIPRHDTVYWYQQGPGQDPQFLISFYEKMQSDKGSIPDRFSAQQFSDYHSELNMSSLELGDSALYFCASAPGGLDYEQYFGPGTRLTVT.

The gene calls are TRBV4-1 and TRBJ1-3; D uncertain. CDR3 length: 15 residues. V shed 1 base and J shed 0 bases, with 7 bases lying between them. Germline lookup yields CDR1 MGHRA and CDR2 YSYEKL. CDR3 sequence: CASSQGLSSGNTIYF. The CDR3 DNA follows: TGCGCCAGCAGCCAAGGACTCTCCTCTGGAAACACCATATATTTT.

The chain employs TRBV7-9 and TRBJ1-1; possible D gene TRBD1, 5 bases. The V and J ends lost 1 base and 2 bases respectively, with 8 bases between them. CDR3 length equals 14 residues. Germline V gene sequence: CDR1 SEHNR, CDR2 FQNEAQ (reference sequence). CDR3 bases: TGTGCCAGCAGCTTAGGGGGGGGAAACACTGAAGCTTTCTTT. Residues: CASSLGGGNTEAFF.

This chain joins TRBV6-6 and TRBJ2-2; no clear D. The V and J ends lost 6 bases and 0 bases respectively, with 11 bases between them. Germline V lookup: CDR1 MNHNY, CDR2 SVGAGI (reference sequence). This CDR3 is 15 amino acids long. In DNA form, the CDR3 reads TGTGCCAGCAGCGCGTGGCGGACGAACACCGGGGAGCTGTTTTTT. It specifies CASSAWRTNTGELFF.

J is TRBJ2-3 and V is TRBV2; tentative D call: TRBD2 (6 bases). Deletions cut 8 bases from V and 2 bases from J, with 11 bases between. The V gene's germline CDR1 is SNHLY and CDR2 FYNNEI. The CDR3 has 13 amino acids. The DNA for the CDR3 is TGTGCCAGCCTCGGGACTTACACAGATACGCAGTATTTT. Its protein is CASLGTYTDTQYF.

The chain carries TRBV5-1 and TRBJ2-2; 9 positions agree with TRBD2. Germline values: CDR1 SGHRS, CDR2 YFSETQ. V was pared by 0 bases and J by 6 bases, with 9 bases of the junction left unmatched. The CDR3 contains 17 residues. The CDR3 DNA follows: TGCGCCAGCAGCTTGGACAGGAGCGGGAGGACCGCCGGGGAGCTGTTTTTT. Its protein product is CASSLDRSGRTAGELFF. The whole variable domain, filled in from reference TRBV5-1 and TRBJ2-2, reads KAGVTQTPRYLIKTRGQQVTLSCSPISGHRSVSWYQQTPGQGLQFLFEYFSETQRNKGNFPGRFSGRQFSNSRSEMNVSTLELGDSALYLCASSLDRSGRTAGELFFGEGSRLTVL.

The J gene is TRBJ2-1, the V gene TRBV15, with D maybe TRBD1 (6 bases). The length of the CDR3 is 16 residues. Trimming took 1 base from V and 8 from J, leaving 18 bases between them. Looked up from germline, CDR1 is LNHNV and CDR2 is YYDKDF (reference sequence). CDR3 sequence reads: CATSRGNVRGDYEQFF. CDR3 DNA: TGTGCCACCAGCAGAGGTAACGTCAGGGGTGACTATGAGCAGTTCTTC.

V gene TRBV11-2 combines with J gene TRBJ2-3; possibly TRBD2 for D (7 bases). V lost 5 bases, J lost 0 bases, and 15 bases lay in between. This CDR3 comprises 16 residues. Per germline, CDR1 SGHAT and CDR2 FQNNGV. CDR3 DNA: TGTGCCAGCAGCATGGTAGGGGGGGGTAGCACAGATACGCAGTATTTT. It codes for CASSMVGGGSTDTQYF. Full variable domain (outside the CDR3, taken from reference TRBV11-2 and TRBJ2-3): EAGVAQSPRYKIIEKRQSVAFWCNPISGHATLYWYQQILGQGPKLLIQFQNNGVVDDSQLPKDRFSAERLKGVDSTLKIQPAKLEDSAVYLCASSMVGGGSTDTQYFGPGTRLTVL.